This is a list of T cell receptor beta chains from one sample in a study of immune evolution from preneoplasia to lung adenocarcinoma. The repertoire was sequenced with immunoSEQ multiplex PCR; TCRdb's copy has only in-frame clones and lacks some. The sample holds more than 4,000 clones; under 85% are singletons and the top ten take over 9%. The sequenced sample consisted of FFPE adjacent normal lung tissue. Source of these receptors: a person aged 55-80 years with lung adenocarcinoma. Both conserved end residues are part of each CDR3. D genes are given only for firm matches. Clone size appears in some rows only: once, few, many, or a class for an expanded clone.

D gene	V gene	clone size	J gene	CDR3 length	CDR3 protein	CDR3 DNA
TRBD1	TRBV7-3	-	TRBJ2-2	17	CASSARDRGLNTGELFF	TGTGCCAGCAGCGCCCGGGACAGGGGACTGAACACCGGGGAGCTGTTTTTT
-	TRBV4-1	-	TRBJ2-5	16	CASSQDAAGKQETQYF	TGCGCCAGCAGCCAAGACGCGGCGGGTAAACAAGAGACCCAGTACTTC
-	TRBV4-1	-	TRBJ2-2	14	CASSQDTGSGELFF	TGCGCCAGCAGCCAAGATACAGGGTCCGGGGAGCTGTTTTTT
-	TRBV2	-	TRBJ2-5	11	CASSPEETQYF	TGTGCCAGCAGTCCAGAAGAGACCCAGTACTTC
-	TRBV6-5	-	TRBJ2-2	13	CASSYSLQLELFF	TGTGCCAGCAGTTACTCCCTCCAACTTGAGCTGTTTTTT
TRBD1	TRBV7-9	once	TRBJ2-5	17	CASSSTSGTGGYETQYF	TGTGCCAGCAGCTCTACCTCCGGGACAGGGGGCTATGAGACCCAGTACTTC
-	TRBV7-8	-	TRBJ2-3	15	CASSLWQGEADTQYF	TGTGCCAGCAGCTTATGGCAGGGGGAGGCAGATACGCAGTATTTT
-	TRBV28	-	TRBJ1-5	14	CASSPAGGYQPQHF	TGTGCCAGCAGCCCCGCGGGGGGATATCAGCCCCAGCATTTT
TRBD2	TRBV7-3	-	TRBJ2-1	19	CASSLLQRGLAGVRNEQFF	TGTGCCAGCAGCTTACTCCAGAGGGGGTTAGCGGGAGTTAGAAATGAGCAGTTCTTC
TRBD1	TRBV19	-	TRBJ2-2	15	CASSPRQGRSGELFF	TGTGCCAGTAGTCCCCGACAGGGGAGATCCGGGGAGCTGTTTTTT
-	TRBV19	few	TRBJ1-5	14	CASSTAIGNQPQHF	TGTGCCAGTAGTACAGCGATCGGGAATCAGCCCCAGCATTTT
-	TRBV7-9	-	TRBJ2-1	14	CASSSPRGGDEQFF	TGTGCCAGCAGCTCCCCCCGCGGGGGCGATGAGCAGTTCTTC
TRBD1	TRBV2	-	TRBJ2-1	16	CASSVVSTGAGGEQFF	TGTGCCAGCAGTGTGGTCTCGACAGGGGCAGGCGGTGAGCAGTTCTTC
-	TRBV4-1	-	TRBJ2-7	16	CASSQGLGRTIYEQYF	TGCGCCAGCAGCCAAGGATTGGGGAGGACCATCTACGAGCAGTACTTC
-	TRBV14	-	TRBJ1-3	13	CASSLSVGNTIYF	TGTGCCAGCAGCCTCTCTGTTGGAAACACCATATATTTT
-	TRBV6-5	-	TRBJ1-1	14	CASSYRGRNTEAFF	TGTGCCAGCAGTTACAGGGGACGAAACACTGAAGCTTTCTTT
TRBD2	TRBV7-3	-	TRBJ2-5	16	CASSSGLAGEQETQYF	TGTGCCAGCAGCTCGGGACTAGCGGGAGAGCAAGAGACCCAGTACTTC
-	TRBV4-1	-	TRBJ1-2	16	CASSQEVPDTNYGYTF	TGCGCCAGCAGCCAAGAGGTCCCGGATACTAACTATGGCTACACCTTC
TRBD2	TRBV6-4	few	TRBJ2-1	15	CASSQLAGEVNEQFF	TGTGCCAGCAGTCAACTAGCGGGAGAGGTCAATGAGCAGTTCTTC
TRBD1	TRBV7-2	-	TRBJ1-2	14	CASSLADRAGGYTF	TGTGCCAGCAGCTTAGCAGACAGGGCGGGAGGCTACACCTTC
-	TRBV27	-	TRBJ1-5	13	CASSREGGQPQHF	TGTGCCAGCAGTCGGGAAGGTGGGCAGCCCCAGCATTTT
TRBD2	TRBV7-8	-	TRBJ2-1	15	CASSPWGGRAEEQFF	TGTGCCAGCAGCCCATGGGGCGGGAGGGCTGAGGAGCAGTTCTTC
-	TRBV6-5	few	TRBJ1-5	15	CASSYSRGGDQPQHF	TGTGCCAGCAGTTACTCTCGGGGAGGGGATCAGCCCCAGCATTTT
TRBD1	TRBV6-1	once	TRBJ1-3	18	CASSDPRDRGSSGNTIYF	TGTGCCAGCAGTGACCCCCGGGACAGGGGTTCAAGTGGAAACACCATATATTTT
-	TRBV30	-	TRBJ2-7	15	CAWRSVGARDYEQYF	TGTGCCTGGAGGTCGGTGGGGGCGAGAGACTACGAGCAGTACTTC
-	TRBV2	-	TRBJ2-5	14	CASSGLNRQETQYF	TGTGCCAGCAGCGGACTAAATAGACAAGAGACCCAGTACTTC
TRBD1	TRBV2	few	TRBJ1-2	13	CANGQGSDYGYTF	TGTGCCAACGGACAGGGAAGCGACTATGGCTACACCTTC
-	TRBV11-3	few	TRBJ2-3	18	CASSHLPGLATSTDTQYF	TGTGCCAGCAGCCACCTCCCTGGTCTAGCCACAAGCACAGATACGCAGTATTTT
-	TRBV30	-	TRBJ2-4	14	CAWSVDGHGDIQYF	TGTGCCTGGAGTGTAGACGGTCATGGCGACATTCAGTACTTC
TRBD1	TRBV15	-	TRBJ2-7	16	CATSSPRGQGSYEQYF	TGTGCCACCAGCAGTCCCCGGGGACAGGGGTCCTACGAGCAGTACTTC
-	TRBV11-2	-	TRBJ2-1	15	CASGTWMDRSGEQFF	TGTGCCAGCGGGACTTGGATGGACAGGTCGGGTGAGCAGTTCTTC
TRBD2	TRBV7-9	-	TRBJ2-1	17	CASSPRRSSGGYNEQFF	TGTGCCAGCAGCCCACGTCGGAGTAGCGGGGGATACAATGAGCAGTTCTTC
-	TRBV20-1	-	TRBJ1-5	11	CSAGVNQPQHF	TGCAGTGCCGGGGTCAATCAGCCCCAGCATTTT
TRBD1	TRBV19	once	TRBJ1-5	16	CASSIPGQGARQPQHF	TGTGCCAGTAGTATCCCCGGACAGGGGGCTAGGCAGCCCCAGCATTTT
-	TRBV7-8	-	TRBJ1-2	15	CASSFDSFINYGYTF	TGTGCCAGCAGCTTTGACAGTTTTATTAACTATGGCTACACCTTC
-	TRBV15	few	TRBJ2-5	15	CATSRDRTPGETQYF	TGTGCCACCAGCAGAGATCGAACCCCGGGGGAGACCCAGTACTTC
-	TRBV5-4	-	TRBJ2-2	17	CASSLFFGGEWTGELFF	TGTGCCAGCAGCCTTTTTTTTGGGGGCGAATGGACCGGGGAGCTGTTTTTT
-	TRBV7-2	-	TRBJ1-5	14	CASSLEAGRQPQHF	TGTGCCAGCAGCTTAGAGGCTGGTCGACAGCCCCAGCATTTT
TRBD2	TRBV2	-	TRBJ2-7	15	CASSEASGVSYEQYF	TGTGCCAGCAGTGAGGCTAGCGGGGTATCCTACGAGCAGTACTTC
TRBD2	TRBV11-3	-	TRBJ2-7	18	CASSLGVLGLAFPYEQYF	TGTGCCAGCAGCTTAGGAGTCCTGGGACTAGCGTTCCCCTACGAGCAGTACTTC
-	TRBV28	-	TRBJ2-7	14	CASQLRRNSYEQYF	TGTGCCAGCCAATTACGGCGAAACTCCTACGAGCAGTACTTC
TRBD2	TRBV30	-	TRBJ2-7	12	CAGYSGSYEQYF	TGTGCCGGTTATAGCGGGAGCTACGAGCAGTACTTC
TRBD1	TRBV7-2	few	TRBJ2-7	14	CASSLDNRGNEQYF	TGTGCCAGCAGCTTAGACAACAGGGGGAACGAGCAGTACTTC
TRBD1	TRBV9	few	TRBJ1-1	17	CASSVGAGGSLYTEAFF	TGTGCCAGCAGCGTTGGGGCAGGGGGTTCTTTGTACACTGAAGCTTTCTTT
-	TRBV13	-	TRBJ1-2	14	CASTQGKVGYGYTF	TGTGCCAGCACCCAGGGGAAGGTTGGCTATGGCTACACCTTC
-	TRBV6-1	-	TRBJ2-1	11	CASAGGNEQFF	TGTGCCAGCGCAGGGGGGAATGAGCAGTTCTTC
-	TRBV11-1	-	TRBJ1-1	16	CASRRRTGLGNTEAFF	TGTGCCAGCAGACGTCGAACAGGGTTAGGAAACACTGAAGCTTTCTTT
TRBD1	TRBV7-2	-	TRBJ1-2	14	CASSSSQGAGGYTF	TGTGCCAGCAGCTCTTCACAGGGGGCCGGGGGCTACACCTTC
-	TRBV7-2	-	TRBJ2-7	14	CASSLGLSSYEQYF	TGTGCCAGCAGCTTGGGACTCTCCTCCTACGAGCAGTACTTC
-	TRBV10-3	-	TRBJ2-3	15	CAISAPQGSTDTQYF	TGTGCCATCAGTGCTCCGCAGGGCTCCACAGATACGCAGTATTTT
-	TRBV7-9	-	TRBJ1-5	15	CASSFGLGRDQPQHF	TGTGCCAGCAGCTTTGGACTTGGGCGGGATCAGCCCCAGCATTTT
TRBD1	TRBV6-6	few	TRBJ1-3	15	CASSNTGGSGNTIYF	TGTGCCAGCTCAAATACAGGGGGATCTGGAAACACCATATATTTT
TRBD2	TRBV7-3	-	TRBJ2-3	14	CASSRGLDGDTQYF	TGTGCCAGCAGCCGGGGACTAGACGGCGATACGCAGTATTTT
-	TRBV14	medium-sized	TRBJ2-2	13	CASSQRGPGELFF	TGTGCCAGCAGCCAACGGGGTCCCGGGGAGCTGTTTTTT
TRBD2	TRBV9	-	TRBJ2-5	15	CASSIGTSAWETQYF	TGTGCCAGCAGCATTGGGACTAGCGCGTGGGAGACCCAGTACTTC
TRBD2	TRBV9	-	TRBJ2-2	19	CASRNTPGTSGGNTGELFF	TGTGCCAGCAGAAATACCCCCGGGACTAGCGGGGGGAACACCGGGGAGCTGTTTTTT
TRBD1	TRBV9	-	TRBJ1-1	15	CASSAGGLSNTEAFF	TGTGCCAGCAGCGCAGGGGGCCTCTCGAACACTGAAGCTTTCTTT
TRBD1	TRBV7-9	large	TRBJ2-1	17	CASTEPGQGARWNEQFF	TGTGCCAGCACCGAACCGGGACAGGGGGCCCGGTGGAATGAGCAGTTCTTC
-	TRBV28	-	TRBJ1-2	13	CASSSTRTHGYTF	TGTGCCAGCAGTTCCACCCGGACTCATGGCTACACCTTC
TRBD1	TRBV7-9	-	TRBJ1-3	14	CASSPQGAGNTIYF	TGTGCCAGCAGCCCTCAGGGGGCTGGAAACACCATATATTTT